This T cell receptor beta chain is drawn from a study of blood T cell repertoires in COVID-19. The table came from immunoSEQ multiplex PCR; TCRdb's copy has only in-frame clones and leaves some out. The sample holds 310,000 or so clones; 88% are singletons and the top ten take 4%. This CDR3 comprises 15 residues. The ends lost 0 bases at V and 9 bases at J; junction bases unmatched: 8. CDR1 and CDR2 from the germline V gene are LGHDT and YNNKEL (reference sequence). This rearrangement joins TRBV3-1 (or the pseudogene TRBV3-2) to TRBJ2-7; 10 bases are shared with TRBD2. The source is a woman aged 45-60 years with active or convalescent COVID-19. The sequenced sample consisted of peripheral blood. CDR3 coding DNA: TGTGCCAGCAGCCAAGATCTAACTAGCGGGGTGGGGCAGTACTTC. Protein sequence: CASSQDLTSGVGQYF.